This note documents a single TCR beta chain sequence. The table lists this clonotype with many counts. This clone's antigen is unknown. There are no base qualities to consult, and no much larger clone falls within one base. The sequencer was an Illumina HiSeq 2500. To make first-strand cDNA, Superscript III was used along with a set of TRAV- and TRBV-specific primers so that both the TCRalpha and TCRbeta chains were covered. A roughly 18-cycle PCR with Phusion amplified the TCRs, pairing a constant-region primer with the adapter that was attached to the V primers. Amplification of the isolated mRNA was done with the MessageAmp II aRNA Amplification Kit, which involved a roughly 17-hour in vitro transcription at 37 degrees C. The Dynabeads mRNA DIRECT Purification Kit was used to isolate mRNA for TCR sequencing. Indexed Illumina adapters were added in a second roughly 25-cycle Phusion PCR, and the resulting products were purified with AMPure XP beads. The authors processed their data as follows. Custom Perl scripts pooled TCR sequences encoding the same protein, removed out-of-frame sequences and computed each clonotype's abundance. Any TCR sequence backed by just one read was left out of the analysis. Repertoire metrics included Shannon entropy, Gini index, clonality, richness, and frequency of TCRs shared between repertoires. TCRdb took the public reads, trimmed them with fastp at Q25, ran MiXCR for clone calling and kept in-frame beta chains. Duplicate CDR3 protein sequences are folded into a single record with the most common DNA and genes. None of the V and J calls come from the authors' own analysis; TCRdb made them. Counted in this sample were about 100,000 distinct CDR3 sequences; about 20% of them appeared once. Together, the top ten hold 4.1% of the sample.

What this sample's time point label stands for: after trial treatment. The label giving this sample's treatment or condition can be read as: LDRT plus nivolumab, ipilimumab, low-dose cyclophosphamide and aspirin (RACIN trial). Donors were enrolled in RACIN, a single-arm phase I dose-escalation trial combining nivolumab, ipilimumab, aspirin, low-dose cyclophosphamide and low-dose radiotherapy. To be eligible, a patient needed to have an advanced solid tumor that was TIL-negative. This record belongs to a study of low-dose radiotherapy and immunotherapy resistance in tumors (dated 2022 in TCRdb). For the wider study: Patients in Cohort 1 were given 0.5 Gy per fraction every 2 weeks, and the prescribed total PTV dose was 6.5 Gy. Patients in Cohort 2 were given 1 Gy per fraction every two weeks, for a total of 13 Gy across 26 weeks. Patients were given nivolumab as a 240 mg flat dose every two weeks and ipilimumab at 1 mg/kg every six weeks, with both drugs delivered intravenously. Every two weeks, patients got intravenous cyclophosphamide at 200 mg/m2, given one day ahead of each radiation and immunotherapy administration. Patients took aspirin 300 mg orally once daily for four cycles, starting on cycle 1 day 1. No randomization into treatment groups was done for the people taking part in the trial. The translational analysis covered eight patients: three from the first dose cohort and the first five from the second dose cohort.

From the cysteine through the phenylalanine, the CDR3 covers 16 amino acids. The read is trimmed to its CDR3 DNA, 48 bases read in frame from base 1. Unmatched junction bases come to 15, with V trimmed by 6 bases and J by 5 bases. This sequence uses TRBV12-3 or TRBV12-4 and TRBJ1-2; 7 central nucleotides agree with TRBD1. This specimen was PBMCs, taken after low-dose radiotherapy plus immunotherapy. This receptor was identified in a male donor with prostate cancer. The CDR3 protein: CASSHRPLPGGYGYTF. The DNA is TGTGCCAGCAGCCACCGCCCGTTGCCAGGGGGTTATGGCTACACCTTC.